Listed below are T cell receptor beta chains from one sample, sequenced in a study of blood T cell repertoires in COVID-19. Repertoires were generated with immunoSEQ multiplex PCR, while TCRdb's copy carries only in-frame clones and drops some. Altogether 200,000 to 250,000 clones are present, more than 65% being singletons, with the ten largest covering about 9.7%. The material sequenced was peripheral blood. These TCRs come from a man in his fifties or sixties with active or convalescent COVID-19. CDR3s include the opening cysteine and the closing phenylalanine or tryptophan. Fields, in order: V gene, clone size, D gene, J gene, CDR3 length, CDR3 protein, CDR3 DNA. D genes are given only for firm matches. The listing skips clone size in some rows; elsewhere it reads once, few, many or a size class.

v_gene: TRBV5-1
abundance: medium-sized
d_gene: TRBD1
j_gene: TRBJ1-2
len: 15
CDR3aa: CASSIRQGLGYGYTF
CDR3nt: TGCGCCAGCAGCATCCGACAGGGGCTAGGCTATGGCTACACCTTC

v_gene: TRBV6-5
abundance: NA
d_gene: TRBD2
j_gene: TRBJ2-2
len: 15
CDR3aa: CASRRGGGDTGELFF
CDR3nt: TGTGCCAGCAGGCGGGGGGGAGGGGACACCGGGGAGCTGTTTTTT

v_gene: TRBV7-9
abundance: NA
d_gene: TRBD2
j_gene: TRBJ2-1
len: 17
CDR3aa: CASSFLAGGGSYNEQFF
CDR3nt: TGTGCCAGCAGCTTCCTAGCGGGTGGGGGCTCCTACAATGAGCAGTTCTTC

v_gene: TRBV19
abundance: NA
d_gene: TRBD1
j_gene: TRBJ1-6
len: 15
CDR3aa: CASSVGTGMDSPLHF
CDR3nt: TGTGCCAGTAGTGTCGGGACAGGCATGGATTCACCCCTCCACTTT

v_gene: TRBV27
abundance: NA
d_gene: NA
j_gene: TRBJ1-2
len: 13
CDR3aa: CASSWGPNYGYTF
CDR3nt: TGTGCCAGCAGTTGGGGGCCTAACTATGGCTACACCTTC

v_gene: TRBV5-4
abundance: NA
d_gene: TRBD1
j_gene: TRBJ1-2
len: 15
CDR3aa: CASSLFGQANGGYTF
CDR3nt: TGTGCCAGCAGCTTGTTTGGACAGGCAAACGGTGGCTACACCTTC

v_gene: TRBV20-1
abundance: NA
d_gene: NA
j_gene: TRBJ1-6
len: 13
CDR3aa: CSASRGNDSPLHF
CDR3nt: TGCAGTGCTAGTAGGGGGAATGATTCACCCCTCCACTTT

v_gene: TRBV7-9
abundance: NA
d_gene: NA
j_gene: TRBJ1-1
len: 15
CDR3aa: CASTPPGEGRTEAFF
CDR3nt: TGTGCCAGCACCCCTCCCGGGGAGGGTCGAACTGAAGCTTTCTTT

v_gene: TRBV4-2
abundance: NA
d_gene: NA
j_gene: TRBJ2-1
len: 16
CDR3aa: CASSQSWESSYNEQFF
CDR3nt: TGTGCCAGCAGCCAATCATGGGAGAGCTCCTACAATGAGCAGTTCTTC

v_gene: TRBV5-1
abundance: NA
d_gene: TRBD2
j_gene: TRBJ2-5
len: 14
CDR3aa: CASSLSLAGETQYF
CDR3nt: TGCGCCAGCAGCCTCTCCCTAGCGGGAGAGACCCAGTACTTC

v_gene: TRBV7-9
abundance: many
d_gene: TRBD2
j_gene: TRBJ2-7
len: 14
CDR3aa: CASTLAGVHYEQYF
CDR3nt: TGTGCCAGCACCCTAGCGGGGGTGCACTACGAGCAGTACTTC

v_gene: TRBV10-3
abundance: NA
d_gene: NA
j_gene: TRBJ1-1
len: 14
CDR3aa: CAISEQGEVTEAFF
CDR3nt: TGTGCCATCAGTGAACAGGGTGAGGTCACTGAAGCTTTCTTT

v_gene: TRBV6-2/TRBV6-3
abundance: once
d_gene: NA
j_gene: TRBJ2-1
len: 12
CDR3aa: CASSLRDTQQFF
CDR3nt: TGTGCCAGCAGCCTCCGGGACACCCAGCAGTTCTTC

v_gene: TRBV3-1/TRBV3-2
abundance: NA
d_gene: TRBD1
j_gene: TRBJ2-7
len: 14
CDR3aa: CASSPRTGGYEQYF
CDR3nt: TGTGCCAGCAGCCCCCGGACAGGAGGTTACGAGCAGTACTTC

v_gene: TRBV6-1
abundance: NA
d_gene: NA
j_gene: TRBJ2-4
len: 17
CDR3aa: CASSEGTDFLAKNIQYF
CDR3nt: TGTGCCAGCAGTGAAGGAACGGACTTTCTAGCCAAAAACATTCAGTACTTC

v_gene: TRBV9
abundance: few
d_gene: TRBD2
j_gene: TRBJ2-5
len: 16
CDR3aa: CASSSRTSGSEETQYF
CDR3nt: TGTGCCAGCAGCTCCCGGACTAGCGGGAGCGAAGAGACCCAGTACTTC

v_gene: TRBV7-3
abundance: NA
d_gene: NA
j_gene: TRBJ2-7
len: 15
CDR3aa: CASSPLGGTAYEQYF
CDR3nt: TGTGCCAGCAGCCCCCTCGGCGGGACAGCCTACGAGCAGTACTTC

v_gene: TRBV20-1
abundance: once
d_gene: NA
j_gene: TRBJ1-3
len: 13
CDR3aa: CSASYMSGNTIYF
CDR3nt: TGCAGTGCTAGTTACATGTCCGGAAACACCATATATTTT

v_gene: TRBV28
abundance: once
d_gene: NA
j_gene: TRBJ1-1
len: 15
CDR3aa: CASRPYPLINTEAFF
CDR3nt: TGTGCCAGCAGACCCTACCCGTTGATCAACACTGAAGCTTTCTTT

v_gene: TRBV4-1
abundance: NA
d_gene: TRBD2
j_gene: TRBJ2-3
len: 17
CDR3aa: CASSQGTTSGATDTQYF
CDR3nt: TGCGCCAGCAGCCAAGGGACTACTAGCGGTGCCACAGATACGCAGTATTTT

v_gene: TRBV27
abundance: few
d_gene: TRBD2
j_gene: TRBJ2-3
len: 20
CDR3aa: CASSLRGAASGGPSTDTQYF
CDR3nt: TGTGCCAGCAGTTTACGGGGCGCCGCTAGCGGGGGACCTAGCACAGATACGCAGTATTTT

v_gene: TRBV6-5
abundance: NA
d_gene: TRBD2
j_gene: TRBJ2-1
len: 14
CDR3aa: CASRRTSGSGEQFF
CDR3nt: TGTGCCAGCAGAAGGACTAGCGGGAGTGGTGAGCAGTTCTTC

v_gene: TRBV5-1
abundance: NA
d_gene: TRBD2
j_gene: TRBJ2-5
len: 15
CDR3aa: CASSLGLAGRETQYF
CDR3nt: TGCGCCAGCAGCTTGGGGCTAGCGGGGAGAGAGACCCAGTACTTC

v_gene: TRBV6-5
abundance: NA
d_gene: TRBD1
j_gene: TRBJ1-1
len: 13
CDR3aa: CASSPETGSEAFF
CDR3nt: TGTGCCAGCAGTCCTGAGACAGGGAGTGAAGCTTTCTTT

v_gene: TRBV5-1
abundance: few
d_gene: NA
j_gene: TRBJ1-2
len: 14
CDR3aa: CASSLESRVDGYTF
CDR3nt: TGCGCCAGCAGCTTGGAGTCCAGGGTAGATGGCTACACCTTC

v_gene: TRBV5-1
abundance: NA
d_gene: TRBD2
j_gene: TRBJ2-1
len: 16
CDR3aa: CASSFVRSGRNDEQFF
CDR3nt: TGCGCCAGCAGTTTCGTAAGGAGCGGGAGGAACGATGAGCAGTTCTTC

v_gene: TRBV21-1
abundance: NA
d_gene: NA
j_gene: TRBJ1-3
len: 17
CDR3aa: CASSKGERGGSGNTIYF
CDR3nt: TGTGCCAGCAGCAAGGGGGAAAGGGGAGGCTCTGGAAACACCATATATTTT

v_gene: TRBV6-5
abundance: NA
d_gene: NA
j_gene: TRBJ2-3
len: 14
CDR3aa: CASSYSASTDTQYF
CDR3nt: TGTGCCAGCAGTTACTCGGCCAGCACAGATACGCAGTATTTT